The 25 T cell receptor beta chains below all came from one sample that was sequenced in a study of OX40 agonist ivuxolimab in advanced cancers. The method was immunoSEQ multiplex PCR; TCRdb's version includes in-frame clones alone and lacks a portion of them. Here the sample spans roughly 80,000 clones, roughly 83% being singletons. The specimen was CD4+ or CD8+ T cells sorted from blood, collected in a trial of the OX40 agonist ivuxolimab. These receptors all come from an adult with an advanced solid tumor such as melanoma, head and neck, liver or kidney cancer.

V and J are TRBV6-4 and TRBJ2-2; perhaps TRBD2 as D (5 bases). CDR3 length equals 14 residues. Trimming left V 4 bases short and J 6 bases short, with 12 bases between. Germline V gives CDR1 MRHNA, CDR2 SNTAGT. DNA for the CDR3: TGTGCCAGCAGTGCCTCTTGGGAGTCCGGGGAGCTGTTTTTT. Amino acid sequence: CASSASWESGELFF.

V usage is TRBV7-2 and J usage is TRBJ2-7; D ambiguous. V was shortened by 3 bases and J by 6 bases, with 15 bases between the two germline ends. CDR1 and CDR2 from the germline V gene are SGHTA and FQGNSA. This CDR3 has 14 residues. The CDR3 nucleotides read TGTGCCAGCAGCTTCCGGGCCCCTCTGGGCGAGCAGTACTTC. Translation gives CASSFRAPLGEQYF.

The rearrangement uses TRBV30 and TRBJ1-6; maybe TRBD1 (6 bases). In germline, CDR1 is GTSNPN, CDR2 SVGIG (reference sequence). The germline V and J ends were trimmed by 1 base and 6 bases, with 16 bases remaining between them. The CDR3 loop spans 16 amino acids. This CDR3 is CAWSGPRGGLNSPLHF. CDR3 sequence (DNA): TGTGCCTGGAGTGGACCGAGGGGGGGCCTTAATTCACCCCTCCACTTT.

The J gene is TRBJ2-3, the V gene TRBV5-5, with D unresolved. The length of the CDR3 is 14 residues. Per germline, CDR1 SGHKS and CDR2 YYEKEE (reference sequence). The V end lost 0 bases, the J end lost 6 bases, and 11 bases lay between the germline ends. The CDR3 DNA is TGTGCCAGCAGCTTGGGGTCGGGCCGGGATACGCAGTATTTT. Amino acid sequence: CASSLGSGRDTQYF.

The genes are TRBV5-1 and TRBJ1-1, with a possible D match to TRBD1 (5 bases). This CDR3 has 13 residues. Germline CDR1 and CDR2: SGHRS and YFSETQ. Trimming stripped 6 bases from V and 1 base from J, with 10 bases between. CDR3 residues: CASNGAENTEAFF. The DNA of the CDR3 is TGCGCCAGCAATGGGGCAGAGAACACTGAAGCTTTCTTT.

This chain uses TRBV19 with TRBJ2-5, with TRBD1 identical over 12 bases. The germline CDR1 and CDR2 sequences are LNHDA and SQIVND (reference sequence). V lost 8 bases to trimming and J lost 4 bases; unmatched junction nucleotides: 8. This CDR3 is built from 15 residues. The CDR3, as DNA: TGTGCCAGTGGCTCCGGGACAGGGGGCGCAGAGACCCAGTACTTC. It yields the protein CASGSGTGGAETQYF.

The rearrangement joins TRBV5-1 to TRBJ1-1; the match to TRBD1 covers 12 bases. CDR1 is SGHRS and CDR2 is YFSETQ in the germline V gene. V lost 4 bases and J lost 2; bases outside the gene matches: 6. This CDR3 has 16 amino acids. CDR3: CASSTLGTGGNTEAFF. CDR3 bases: TGCGCCAGCAGCACCCTCGGGACAGGGGGCAACACTGAAGCTTTCTTT.

This clone was found a few times. This chain connects TRBV6-4 to TRBJ2-3, with D uncertain. Trimming took 7 bases from V and 7 from J, leaving 9 bases between them. The germline V gene encodes CDR1 MRHNA and CDR2 SNTAGT. The CDR3 runs 11 residues. Here the CDR3 reads CASTGRNTQYF. Here the CDR3 DNA reads TGTGCCAGCACCGGCCGTAATACGCAGTATTTT.

This chain connects TRBV27 to TRBJ2-3, with D uncertain. Trimming pared 5 bases from V and 7 bases from J, leaving 7 bases between. The CDR3 contains 11 residues. From germline, CDR1 is MNHEY and CDR2 SMNVEV (reference sequence). CDR3 nucleotides: TGTGCCAGCAGTATTGGATATACGCAGTATTTT. Protein product: CASSIGYTQYF.

The J gene is TRBJ1-2, the V gene TRBV19; TRBD1 matches 7 bases. The CDR3 is 16 residues long. The germline V gene encodes CDR1 LNHDA and CDR2 SQIVND (reference sequence). Trimming removed 4 bases from V and 4 bases from J; junction bases left unmatched: 12. In DNA form, the CDR3 reads TGTGCCAGTAGTAGGACAGGCCTAAGCAGTGGCTATGGCTACACCTTC. Protein: CASSRTGLSSGYGYTF.

V and J are TRBV11-2 and TRBJ2-2; D remains unclear. This CDR3 region has 13 residues. Germline V gene lookup returns CDR1 SGHAT and CDR2 FQNNGV. V was clipped by 5 bases and J by 3 bases, with 7 bases between them. DNA of the CDR3: TGTGCCAGCAGCCGTCGGGACACCGGGGAGCTGTTTTTT. Protein product: CASSRRDTGELFF.

This clone appeared many times. The chain couples TRBV5-1 to TRBJ2-5; TRBD1 aligns across 7 bases. Germline assignment: CDR1 SGHRS and CDR2 YFSETQ. J was trimmed by 4 bases and V by 2 bases; bases with no gene match: 5. The CDR3 length is 14 residues. The CDR3 loop is CASSLKGQLETQYF. The CDR3 coding sequence is TGCGCCAGCAGCTTAAAGGGACAGCTAGAGACCCAGTACTTC.

The chain is built from TRBV30 and TRBJ1-3; D not resolved. The germline V gene has CDR1 GTSNPN and CDR2 SVGIG (reference sequence). V was trimmed by 1 base and J by 8 bases, leaving 18 bases between them. There are 15 residues in the CDR3. CDR3 sequence (DNA): TGTGCCTGGAGTGACGGCAGTGCCGCTCTCGACACCATATATTTT. Translating it yields CAWSDGSAALDTIYF.

The J gene is TRBJ2-3, the V gene TRBV2, with a possible D match to TRBD2 (6 bases). The germline CDR1 and CDR2 sequences are SNHLY and FYNNEI. The CDR3 length is 15 residues. Deletions cut 5 bases from V and 0 bases from J, with 12 bases between. The CDR3 nucleotides read TGTGCCAGCAGTCTCTCCCGGGGGAGCACAGATACGCAGTATTTT. It specifies CASSLSRGSTDTQYF.

The rearrangement joins TRBV5-1 to TRBJ1-6, with 10 bases matching TRBD1. This CDR3 is 15 amino acids long. Germline CDR1 reads SGHRS; CDR2 reads YFSETQ. The trim removed 4 bases at V and 8 bases at J, leaving 6 bases unmatched. The CDR3 loop is CASSSGTGVDSPLHF. CDR3 sequence (DNA): TGCGCCAGCAGCAGCGGGACAGGGGTCGATTCACCCCTCCACTTT.

The genes are TRBV7-6 and TRBJ2-5, with 8 bases identical to TRBD2. Germline CDR1 and CDR2: SGHVS and FNYEAQ. The CDR3 is made up of 15 amino acids. V dropped 1 base and J dropped 4; count of bases not matched to a gene: 5. The CDR3 region is CASSLVGTRAETQYF. The CDR3 DNA follows: TGTGCCAGCAGCTTAGTTGGGACTAGGGCAGAGACCCAGTACTTC.

The V call is TRBV5-1, the J call TRBJ2-3, with D uncertain. This CDR3 has 14 amino acids. CDR1 is SGHRS and CDR2 is YFSETQ in the germline V gene. V shed 4 bases and J shed 4 bases, with 13 bases lying between them. CDR3 sequence (DNA): TGCGCCAGCAGCCCAGGACGGAATCCAGATACGCAGTATTTT. Translation: CASSPGRNPDTQYF. Variable domain in full (rest from reference TRBV5-1 and TRBJ2-3): KAGVTQTPRYLIKTRGQQVTLSCSPISGHRSVSWYQQTPGQGLQFLFEYFSETQRNKGNFPGRFSGRQFSNSRSEMNVSTLELGDSALYLCASSPGRNPDTQYFGPGTRLTVL.

This clone was recorded only once. The chain couples TRBV18 to TRBJ2-7; a possible D gene is TRBD1 (6 bases). The length of the CDR3 is 15 residues. Trimming stripped 1 base from V and 3 bases from J, with 13 bases between. The germline V gene encodes CDR1 KGHSH and CDR2 LQKENI. In DNA form, the CDR3 reads TGTGCCAGCTCACCACGCGATACAGGGTTCTACGAGCAGTACTTC. Its protein product is CASSPRDTGFYEQYF.

A single count supports this clone. The chain carries TRBV7-2 and TRBJ2-4; 9 bases line up with TRBD2. Germline CDR1 reads SGHTA; CDR2 reads FQGNSA. Trimming at V came to 3 bases and at J to 6 bases, leaving 6 bases not matched to a gene. CDR3 size: 15 residues. The CDR3 DNA is TGTGCCAGCAGCTTCGTTGGTAGCGGGGGAAACATTCAGTACTTC. Translated: CASSFVGSGGNIQYF.

This clone occurred a few times. This chain links TRBV2 with TRBJ1-3; no reliable D call. Per the germline V gene, CDR1 is SNHLY and CDR2 is FYNNEI. The V gene lost 4 bases and the J gene lost 0 bases, with 7 bases spanning the gap. The length of the CDR3 is 14 residues. CDR3 DNA: TGTGCCAGCAGTGTGACGGGCTCTGGAAACACCATATATTTT. It codes for CASSVTGSGNTIYF.

This clone was observed once. The gene calls are TRBV2 and TRBJ2-7; 7 bases map to TRBD2. Germline V CDR1 and CDR2: SNHLY, FYNNEI. V lost 6 bases to trimming and J lost 3 bases; unmatched junction nucleotides: 8. This CDR3 is 14 amino acids long. The CDR3 DNA reads TGTGCCAGCAGGGGGGGGACTTCCCTCTACGAGCAGTACTTC. Protein product: CASRGGTSLYEQYF.

On this clone: One junction end disagrees with the germline gene, perhaps due to a read error. V usage is TRBV6-4 and J usage is TRBJ2-7, with 10 bases lining up with TRBD1. CDR3 length: 14 amino acids. Germline V gene data show CDR1 as MRHNA and CDR2 as SNTAGT. CDR3 sequence reads: CASRDSDRGGEQYF. CDR3 sequence (DNA): TGTGCCAGCAGAGACTCGGACAGGGGGGGCGAGCAGTACTTC.

The CDR3 loop reads CASSPSRDRHQLFF. DNA for the CDR3: TGTGCCAGCAGCCCTTCCAGGGACAGGCATCAACTGTTTTTT. This chain uses TRBV6-5 with TRBJ1-4; 8 bases agree with TRBD1. Germline CDR1 MNHEY, CDR2 SVGAGI. CDR3 length: 14 residues. The V gene end was trimmed by 6 bases and the J gene end by 12 bases; junction bases not matched to a gene: 12.

V usage is TRBV30 and J usage is TRBJ2-6; possible D gene TRBD1, 5 bases. This CDR3 has 19 amino acids. CDR1 and CDR2 from the germline V gene are GTSNPN and SVGIG (reference sequence). Trimming removed 2 bases at V and 0 bases at J, with 20 bases between. DNA of the CDR3: TGTGCCTGGAGTACATTTATGACAGATTTTAGCTCTGGGGCCAACGTCCTGACTTTC. It specifies CAWSTFMTDFSSGANVLTF.

The chain recombines TRBV6-5 with TRBJ2-7, with 8 positions matching TRBD2. The CDR3 consists of 13 residues. CDR1 and CDR2 (germline): MNHEY, SVGAGI. Losses at the gene ends were 2 bases for V and 6 bases for J; bases not matched to a gene: 3. The CDR3 sequence is CASSYDGGGEQYF. Written as DNA, the CDR3 is TGTGCCAGCAGTTACGACGGGGGGGGCGAGCAGTACTTC.